Listed below are T cell receptor beta chains from one sample, sequenced in a study of cytomegalovirus exposure and HLA in healthy donors. Clones were sequenced by immunoSEQ multiplex PCR, and TCRdb holds only the in-frame ones, with some missing. The sample gives 130,000 to 150,000 clones, over 75% of which show up once; around 6.1% is in the top ten. The sample consisted of PBMCs. All receptors derive from a man aged 25 to 40 in good health and CMV-seropositive. The CDR3 runs from the conserved cysteine through the conserved F or W. A D gene is named only where the DNA matches it firmly. The size field is filled for only some rows; it gives once, few, many or a size class.

>TRBJ2-1|TRBV28|NA|14|TRBD2
CASTGTSVTNEQFF
TGTGCCAGCACCGGGACTAGCGTAACCAATGAGCAGTTCTTC
>TRBJ1-1|TRBV30|NA|12|NA
CAWERGNTEAFF
TGTGCCTGGGAACGGGGGAACACTGAAGCTTTCTTT
>TRBJ1-1|TRBV5-1|NA|14|TRBD1
CASSFYRGNTEAFF
TGCGCCAGCAGCTTCTACAGGGGTAACACTGAAGCTTTCTTT
>TRBJ2-7|TRBV13|NA|15|TRBD2
CASSFSGRMGGEQYF
TGTGCCAGCAGCTTCAGCGGGAGAATGGGGGGCGAGCAGTACTTC
>TRBJ1-2|TRBV6-5|NA|15|TRBD1
CASSPDRGSNYGYTF
TGTGCCAGCAGTCCGGACAGGGGGTCTAACTATGGCTACACCTTC
>TRBJ2-7|TRBV18|NA|12|NA
CASSPPTYEQYF
TGTGCCAGCTCCCCCCCGACTTACGAGCAGTACTTC
>TRBJ2-5|TRBV6-1|few|13|NA
CASSEQGHETQYF
TGTGCCAGCAGTGAACAGGGGCACGAGACCCAGTACTTC
>TRBJ2-7|TRBV27|NA|12|NA
CASSPKAGEQYF
TGTGCCAGCAGTCCCAAGGCAGGAGAGCAGTACTTC
>TRBJ2-7|TRBV12-5|NA|17|NA
CASGLPPPRDKSYEQYF
TGTGCTAGTGGTTTGCCGCCCCCCCGGGACAAGTCCTACGAGCAGTACTTC
>TRBJ2-1|TRBV28|NA|15|NA
CASSSDSLTYNEQFF
TGTGCCAGCAGCTCGGACAGTCTAACCTACAATGAGCAGTTCTTC
>TRBJ1-1|TRBV19|NA|15|NA
CASSIRPPLNTEAFF
TGTGCCAGTAGTATCAGGCCACCGTTGAACACTGAAGCTTTCTTT
>TRBJ1-1|TRBV9|NA|13|NA
CASSVDMNTEAFF
TGTGCCAGCAGCGTAGACATGAACACTGAAGCTTTCTTT
>TRBJ1-2|TRBV28|NA|15|NA
CASSSPRVANYGYTF
TGTGCCAGCAGTTCTCCCAGGGTAGCTAACTATGGCTACACCTTC
>TRBJ2-7|TRBV6-6|NA|14|TRBD1
CASRKGTGDVEQYF
TGTGCCAGCAGAAAAGGGACAGGGGACGTCGAGCAGTACTTC
>TRBJ2-3|TRBV9|NA|16|NA
CASSVSPGASTDTQYF
TGTGCCAGCAGCGTCTCCCCGGGAGCTAGCACAGATACGCAGTATTTT
>TRBJ2-3|TRBV5-1|NA|20|TRBD2
CASKRSGLAETNRGTDTQYF
TGCGCCAGCAAACGAAGCGGACTAGCGGAAACAAACAGGGGCACAGATACGCAGTATTTT
>TRBJ1-1|TRBV6-1|once|13|NA
CASSLQGNTEAFF
TGTGCCAGCAGTCTACAGGGAAACACTGAAGCTTTCTTT
>TRBJ1-5|TRBV12-5|NA|15|NA
CASGLVDRPNQPQHF
TGTGCTAGTGGTTTGGTCGACAGGCCGAATCAGCCCCAGCATTTT
>TRBJ2-3|TRBV7-8|NA|15|NA
CASSLQGYSTDTQYF
TGTGCCAGCAGCTTACAGGGCTATAGCACAGATACGCAGTATTTT
>TRBJ1-5|TRBV28|NA|17|NA
CASSSRNLRDRGEPQHF
TGTGCCAGCAGTTCCCGAAATTTGAGGGACCGGGGGGAGCCCCAGCATTTT
>TRBJ2-7|TRBV28|NA|15|TRBD1
CASSLGTGGVHEQYF
TGTGCCAGCAGTTTAGGGACAGGTGGAGTCCACGAGCAGTACTTC
>TRBJ2-3|TRBV30|NA|13|TRBD2
CACLAGGLGTQYF
TGTGCCTGCCTAGCGGGGGGGCTCGGTACGCAGTATTTT
>TRBJ2-3|TRBV28|NA|15|TRBD2
CASSASGVSTDTQYF
TGTGCCAGCAGTGCCAGCGGGGTTAGCACAGATACGCAGTATTTT
>TRBJ1-1|TRBV29-1|NA|15|TRBD1
CSVPAPGQGNTEAFF
TGCAGCGTCCCTGCTCCGGGACAGGGAAATACTGAAGCTTTCTTT
>TRBJ1-2|TRBV5-6|NA|11|TRBD1
CASSSGQDYTF
TGTGCCAGCAGCTCAGGACAGGACTACACCTTC
>TRBJ2-3|TRBV6-5|few|13|NA
CASSEREIGTQYF
TGTGCCAGCAGTGAACGGGAGATAGGTACGCAGTATTTT
>TRBJ2-2|TRBV7-9|NA|14|NA
CASSLESSAGELFF
TGTGCCAGCAGCTTAGAGAGTTCGGCCGGGGAGCTGTTTTTT
>TRBJ1-5|TRBV19|NA|14|NA
CASSAYRDNQPQHF
TGTGCCAGTAGTGCTTACAGGGACAATCAGCCCCAGCATTTT
>TRBJ2-1|TRBV6-6|NA|16|TRBD1
CASTYSGQNSYNEQFF
TGTGCCAGCACTTACTCGGGACAGAATTCCTACAATGAGCAGTTCTTC
>TRBJ2-3|TRBV5-1|NA|13|NA
CASSREGPDTQYF
TGCGCCAGCAGCCGGGAAGGTCCAGATACGCAGTATTTT
>TRBJ1-2|TRBV5-1|few|14|NA
CASSRSGGNYGYTF
TGCGCCAGCAGCCGCTCGGGGGGTAACTATGGCTACACCTTC
>TRBJ1-4|TRBV28|few|13|TRBD1
CASRPGGGEKLFF
TGTGCCAGCCGTCCAGGGGGAGGTGAAAAACTGTTTTTT
>TRBJ2-7|TRBV4-3|NA|14|NA
CASSQELIAYEQYF
TGCGCCAGCAGCCAAGAATTGATAGCCTACGAGCAGTACTTC
>TRBJ2-7|TRBV27|NA|16|TRBD2
CASSFLASGSSYEQYF
TGTGCCAGCAGTTTCTTGGCTAGCGGGAGCTCCTACGAGCAGTACTTC
>TRBJ2-7|TRBV19|NA|14|TRBD2
CASSITSGFNEQYF
TGTGCCAGTAGTATTACTAGCGGGTTTAACGAGCAGTACTTC
>TRBJ2-7|TRBV6-7|NA|14|NA
CASSYNRAFSEQYF
TGTGCCAGCAGTTACAACAGGGCGTTCAGCGAGCAGTACTTC
>TRBJ2-7|TRBV5-1|NA|14|TRBD1
CASSPVQGVGEQYF
TGCGCCAGCAGCCCCGTACAGGGGGTAGGCGAGCAGTACTTC
>TRBJ2-1|TRBV4-1|NA|19|TRBD2
CASSQDGASGRSRGLSPFF
TGCGCCAGCAGCCAAGATGGGGCTAGCGGGAGGTCCAGGGGCCTCTCTCCGTTCTTC
>TRBJ1-3|TRBV2|NA|14|NA
CASSEELSGNTIYF
TGTGCCAGCAGTGAGGAGCTTTCGGGAAACACCATATATTTT
>TRBJ1-6|TRBV5-1|NA|12|NA
CASSPWDFKIHF
TGCGCCAGCAGCCCCTGGGACTTTAAGATCCACTTT
>TRBJ1-3|TRBV11-2|few|17|NA
CASSLPAGDPSGNTIYF
TGTGCCAGCAGCCTCCCTGCGGGGGACCCCTCTGGAAACACCATATATTTT
>TRBJ2-6|TRBV30|NA|14|NA
CACREISGANVLTF
TGTGCCTGTAGGGAGATCTCTGGGGCCAACGTCCTGACTTTC
>TRBJ2-1|TRBV19|NA|17|TRBD2
CASSIGSASGSRNEQFF
TGTGCCAGTAGTATAGGATCAGCTAGCGGGAGTAGGAATGAGCAGTTCTTC
>TRBJ2-5|TRBV7-9|once|17|NA
CSSSARVGRGYQETQYF
TGTTCCAGCAGCGCCAGGGTTGGCAGGGGTTACCAAGAGACCCAGTACTTC
>TRBJ1-4|TRBV7-9|NA|16|TRBD1
CASSLAGTGFIEKLFF
TGTGCCAGCAGCTTAGCCGGGACAGGGTTTATAGAAAAACTGTTTTTT
>TRBJ2-1|TRBV7-9|NA|12|NA
CASRSGVWEQFF
TGTGCCAGCAGGTCAGGGGTTTGGGAGCAGTTCTTC
>TRBJ2-7|TRBV5-5|NA|11|NA
CASSLLAEQYF
TGTGCCAGCAGCTTGTTGGCTGAGCAGTACTTC
>TRBJ1-2|TRBV6-5|NA|16|NA
CASSYGNWRGGAGYTF
TGTGCCAGCAGTTACGGGAACTGGAGGGGAGGGGCTGGCTACACCTTC
>TRBJ2-2|TRBV19|NA|17|TRBD1
CASSIDRDRRNTGELFF
TGTGCCAGTAGTATTGACCGGGACAGGAGGAACACCGGGGAGCTGTTTTTT
>TRBJ2-7|TRBV5-1|NA|15|NA
CASSLNLRGAHEQYF
TGCGCCAGCAGCTTGAATCTCAGGGGCGCCCACGAGCAGTACTTC
>TRBJ1-1|TRBV2|few|14|NA
CASSEALRVTEAFF
TGTGCCAGCAGTGAAGCGCTTCGGGTGACTGAAGCTTTCTTT
>TRBJ1-2|TRBV30|NA|13|TRBD1
CAWAPRTGYGYTF
TGTGCCTGGGCCCCCAGGACAGGCTATGGCTACACCTTC
>TRBJ2-1|TRBV11-3|NA|15|NA
CASSSDGSSYNEQFF
TGTGCCAGCAGCTCCGACGGGAGCTCCTACAATGAGCAGTTCTTC
>TRBJ1-4|TRBV2|few|17|TRBD1
CASRHAVTGGSDEKLFF
TGTGCCAGCAGACACGCTGTTACAGGGGGTTCAGATGAAAAACTGTTTTTT